Listed here are 29 T cell receptor beta chains from one sample, sequenced in a study of blood T cells in healthy people across ages. A second about 6 to 12 cycle PCR used barcoded and J-beta primers. Each CDR3 protein gets one entry after TCRdb re-called the 5' RACE reads with MiXCR. The sample records roughly 1,500,000 distinct CDR3 sequences, roughly 30% being singletons. Material for sequencing was blood. All receptors derive from a woman younger than 45 in good health.

The chain is built from TRBV14 and TRBJ2-4; D gene ambiguous. With 0 bases removed from V and 9 bases from J, the gap between germline ends came to 15 bases. CDR1 and CDR2 (germline): SGHDN, FVKESK. The CDR3 totals 15 residues. CDR3 amino acids: CASSQDLTTTSIQYF. The CDR3, as DNA: TGTGCCAGCAGCCAAGATCTAACGACCACGAGCATTCAGTACTTC.

This chain joins TRBV20-1 and TRBJ2-5; 11 bases fit TRBD2. Germline CDR1 reads DFQATT; CDR2 reads SNEGSKA (reference sequence). The CDR3 sequence is 16 residues long. V lost 2 bases and J lost 5; bases outside the gene matches: 10. The CDR3 loop reads CSARLITSGSFETQYF. CDR3 nucleotides: TGCAGTGCTAGACTAATTACTAGCGGGAGTTTTGAGACCCAGTACTTC.

This clonotype has a handful of counts. V usage is TRBV5-1 and J usage is TRBJ2-3; D is undetermined. V was shortened by 1 base and J by 4 bases, with 10 bases between the two germline ends. The CDR3 runs 14 residues. Germline V gene lookup returns CDR1 SGHRS and CDR2 YFSETQ. CDR3 DNA sequence: TGCGCCAGCAGCTTGCTTAGTTGGGCAGATACGCAGTATTTT. Its translation is CASSLLSWADTQYF.

This chain links TRBV20-1 with TRBJ1-1; the D gene is possibly TRBD1 (5 bases). The germline V and J ends were trimmed by 5 bases and 4 bases, with 14 bases remaining between them. CDR3 length: 13 amino acids. The germline gives CDR1 DFQATT, CDR2 SNEGSKA (reference sequence). CDR3 amino acids: CSAARGTLTEAFF. The CDR3 DNA reads as TGCAGTGCTGCTCGGGGGACCCTCACTGAAGCTTTCTTT.

This clonotype was observed a handful of times. The CDR3 reads CSARIAGQGLAGLYEQYF. In DNA form, the CDR3 reads TGCAGTGCTAGAATTGCTGGGCAGGGGTTAGCGGGTCTCTACGAGCAGTACTTC. The genes are TRBV20-1 and TRBJ2-7; D perhaps matches TRBD2 (7 bases). The CDR3 contains 18 residues. V was pared by 2 bases and J by 3 bases, with 26 bases between. Germline-derived CDR1 and CDR2 are DFQATT and SNEGSKA (reference sequence).

This chain joins TRBV9 and TRBJ1-1, with D hard to call. CDR1 and CDR2 from the germline V gene are SGDLS and YYNGEE. Trimming stripped 0 bases from V and 0 bases from J, with 9 bases between. The CDR3 is 15 amino acids. The CDR3 loop reads CASSVGWSVNTEAFF. In DNA form, the CDR3 reads TGTGCCAGCAGCGTAGGATGGTCCGTGAACACTGAAGCTTTCTTT.

This clonotype has just a few counts. The chain combines TRBV5-1 with TRBJ2-3; D unclear. The CDR3 is made up of 16 amino acids. V was shortened by 2 bases and J by 5 bases, with 18 bases between the two germline ends. Germline V lookup: CDR1 SGHRS, CDR2 YFSETQ. The CDR3 reads CASSFSPPAIGDTQYF. CDR3 DNA: TGCGCCAGCAGCTTCTCCCCGCCAGCCATTGGAGATACGCAGTATTTT.

This clonotype was counted between two and nine times. The chain is built from TRBV12-3 or TRBV12-4 and TRBJ2-1; D may be TRBD2 (7 bases). V dropped 7 bases and J dropped 6 bases, with 19 bases sitting between them. This CDR3 region has 15 residues. The CDR3 reads CASTLEGGAFNEQFF. CDR3 sequence (DNA): TGTGCCAGCACCTTGGAAGGGGGGGCCTTCAATGAGCAGTTCTTC.

The chain combines TRBV6-1 with TRBJ2-7; TRBD2 aligns across 7 bases. With V trimmed by 2 bases and J by 3 bases, 7 bases remained unmatched. The CDR3 sequence is 15 residues long. Germline V gene lookup returns CDR1 MNHNS and CDR2 SASEGT. The CDR3 nucleotides read TGTGCCAGCAGTGAACCGTGGCGGGGGAACTACGAGCAGTACTTC. Protein sequence: CASSEPWRGNYEQYF.

In its sample, this clonotype was seen many times. This chain connects TRBV13 to TRBJ2-3; no definite D call. There are 10 residues in the CDR3. V was trimmed by 8 bases and J by 7 bases, leaving 7 bases between them. Germline loops: CDR1 PRHDT, CDR2 FYEKMQ (reference sequence). The CDR3 bases are TGTGCCAGCGGAACCCATACGCAGTATTTT. Its translation: CASGTHTQYF.

The chain has TRBV30 and TRBJ1-4; tentative D call: TRBD1 (5 bases). The germline CDR1 and CDR2 sequences are GTSNPN and SVGIG (reference sequence). Trimming removed 3 bases from V and 6 bases from J, with 14 bases in between. The CDR3 extends over 14 amino acids. CDR3 region: CAWSPGPGYEKLFF. CDR3 in DNA: TGTGCCTGGAGCCCGGGACCTGGATATGAAAAACTGTTTTTT. The entire variable domain, with the rest obtained from reference TRBV30 and TRBJ1-4, is as follows: SQTIHQWPATLVQPVGSPLSLECTVEGTSNPNLYWYRQAAGRGLQLLFYSVGIGQISSEVPQNLSASRPQDRQFILSSKKLLLSDSGFYLCAWSPGPGYEKLFFGSGTQLSVL.

There are a few counts of this clonotype. The gene calls are TRBV9 and TRBJ2-6, with D uncertain. This CDR3 comprises 16 residues. With 2 bases removed from V and 2 bases from J, the gap between germline ends came to 11 bases. Germline V gives CDR1 SGDLS, CDR2 YYNGEE. Written as DNA, the CDR3 is TGTGCCAGCAGCGTTACTATGCTAGCTGGGGCCAACGTCCTGACTTTC. This encodes CASSVTMLAGANVLTF.

This clonotype has a handful of counts. CDR3 protein: CATTTGFMNTEAFF. CDR3 DNA: TGTGCCACCACGACAGGCTTTATGAACACTGAAGCTTTCTTT. The rearrangement links TRBV2 to TRBJ1-1, with D possibly matching TRBD1 (6 bases). The CDR3 length is 14 residues. Trimming removed 10 bases at V and 0 bases at J, with 15 bases between. Germline-derived CDR1 and CDR2 are SNHLY and FYNNEI.

CDR3 nucleotides: TGTGCCAGCAGTTACTGGACAGGGTCAAATCAGCCCCAGCATTTT. Protein product: CASSYWTGSNQPQHF. This rearrangement joins TRBV6-2 or TRBV6-3 to TRBJ1-5, with 8 bases lining up with TRBD1. This CDR3 region has 15 residues. V shed 1 base and J 4 bases; nucleotides not matched to a gene: 3. CDR1 MNHEY and CDR2 SVGEGT come from the germline V gene.

This clonotype appeared a few times. This chain connects TRBV7-8 to TRBJ2-7; D is perhaps TRBD1 (6 bases). V was cut by 10 bases and J by 3 bases, with 19 bases left in between. This CDR3 comprises 14 residues. From germline, CDR1 is SGHVS and CDR2 FQNEAQ. The CDR3 DNA reads TGTGCCACCCGCCCAGGGGTGAGGAGCTACGAGCAGTACTTC. Amino acid sequence: CATRPGVRSYEQYF.

This clonotype was picked up a small number of times. The chain is built from TRBV5-1 and TRBJ2-5, with 7 bases fitting TRBD2. This CDR3 spans 15 amino acids. Germline V gives CDR1 SGHRS, CDR2 YFSETQ. V shed 3 bases and J 5 bases; nucleotides not matched to a gene: 10. The CDR3 DNA sequence: TGCGCCAGCAGCTCTAGCGGCGCCCGGGGGGAGACCCAGTACTTC. Translation: CASSSSGARGETQYF. The whole variable domain, remainder taken from reference TRBV5-1 and TRBJ2-5, is KAGVTQTPRYLIKTRGQQVTLSCSPISGHRSVSWYQQTPGQGLQFLFEYFSETQRNKGNFPGRFSGRQFSNSRSEMNVSTLELGDSALYLCASSSSGARGETQYFGPGTRLLVL.

This clonotype was found a few times. The rearrangement joins TRBV12-3 or TRBV12-4 to TRBJ2-3; 14 bases are a match to TRBD2. CDR3 length equals 19 residues. The J segment lost 2 bases and the V segment lost 5 bases, leaving 12 bases of the junction unmatched. This CDR3 reads CASSLTAGTSGRITDTQYF. Written as DNA, the CDR3 is TGTGCCAGCAGTCTGACAGCCGGGACTAGCGGGAGAATCACAGATACGCAGTATTTT.

Points on this clonotype: One end of the junction does not line up with germline, which may come from a read error. The genes are TRBV6-1 and TRBJ1-2; D unresolved. In germline, CDR1 is MNHNS, CDR2 SASEGT. The CDR3 runs to 15 residues. The CDR3 loop is CAGSEAGRLIYGYTF. The CDR3 nucleotides read TGTGCCGGCAGTGAAGCGGGGAGGCTGATCTATGGCTACACCTTC.

The genes are TRBV20-1 and TRBJ2-7; D may be TRBD1 or TRBD2 (5 bases each). V shed 4 bases and J shed 5 bases, with 21 bases lying between them. The CDR3 extends over 15 amino acids. The germline CDR1 and CDR2 sequences are DFQATT and SNEGSKA (reference sequence). The CDR3 nucleotides read TGCAGTGCTACACGAAGGGGAGTCCCACAAAACGAGCAGTACTTC. Translated, it gives CSATRRGVPQNEQYF.

This clonotype has a handful of counts. This rearrangement joins TRBV28 to TRBJ2-6, with D hard to call. V dropped 9 bases and J dropped 5 bases, with 5 bases sitting between them. The CDR3 spans 11 residues. Germline CDR1 and CDR2: MDHEN and SYDVKM. The CDR3 loop reads CASRWANVLTF. The CDR3, as DNA: TGTGCCAGTCGTTGGGCCAACGTCCTGACTTTC.

This clonotype has a handful of counts. The gene calls are TRBV3-1 and TRBJ1-4, with 7 bases matching TRBD1. Germline-derived CDR1 and CDR2 are LGHDT and YNNKEL (reference sequence). J was trimmed by 6 bases and V by 2 bases; bases with no gene match: 6. This CDR3 region has 15 residues. The CDR3 is CASSQWGRGDEKLFF. The CDR3 nucleotides are TGTGCCAGCAGCCAATGGGGCAGGGGGGATGAAAAACTGTTTTTT.

This clonotype was picked up a small number of times. V gene TRBV20-1 combines with J gene TRBJ2-1, with D unresolved. V lost 1 base to trimming and J lost 6 bases, with 10 bases between them. The CDR3 spans 13 residues. Germline-derived CDR1 and CDR2 are DFQATT and SNEGSKA (reference sequence). The CDR3 sequence is CSARVTHINEQFF. The CDR3 region has the DNA TGCAGTGCTAGAGTGACACACATCAATGAGCAGTTCTTC.

This clonotype showed up just a few times. The chain carries TRBV20-1 and TRBJ2-1; D unresolved. V shed 2 bases and J shed 2 bases, with 10 bases lying between them. Germline V gene sequence: CDR1 DFQATT, CDR2 SNEGSKA (reference sequence). The CDR3 is 14 residues long. The CDR3, as DNA: TGCAGTGCTAGATCCGGTCGGGCCTACAATGAGCAGTTCTTC. This sequence encodes CSARSGRAYNEQFF.

This clonotype was picked up a small number of times. The chain links TRBV15 to TRBJ2-7; D remains unclear. CDR3 size: 14 residues. Germline V gene sequence: CDR1 LNHNV, CDR2 YYDKDF (reference sequence). With 5 bases removed from V and 2 bases from J, the gap between germline ends came to 13 bases. Written as DNA, the CDR3 is TGTGCCACCAGCCCCCCTTGGGCAACCTACGAGCAGTACTTC. It yields the protein CATSPPWATYEQYF.

Concerning this clonotype: A much larger clone sits a single nucleotide away, making a read error possible. The chain employs TRBV5-6 and TRBJ2-5; D remains unclear. Germline assignment: CDR1 SGHDT and CDR2 YYEEEE. The CDR3 is made up of 12 amino acids. The CDR3 DNA reads TGTGTCAGCAGCGTTAGCCAAGAGACCCAGTACTTC. Amino acid sequence: CVSSVSQETQYF.

In its sample, this clonotype was seen once. This may arise from a read error, as a much more abundant clone is one base away. DNA for the CDR3: TGTGCCACCAGCAGAGAGGCGGGAGAAACAATCAATGAGCAGTTCTTC. Translating it yields CATSREAGETINEQFF. The chain combines TRBV15 with TRBJ2-1; 7 nucleotides match TRBD2. Looked up from germline, CDR1 is LNHNV and CDR2 is YYDKDF (reference sequence). The V segment lost 0 bases and the J segment 6 bases; nucleotides outside the gene matches: 8. The CDR3 runs 16 residues. The complete variable domain, with remaining parts taken from reference TRBV15 and TRBJ2-1, reads DAMVIQNPRYQVTQFGKPVTLSCSQTLNHNVMYWYQQKSSQAPKLLFHYYDKDFNNEADTPDNFQSRRPNTSFCFLDIRSPGLGDTAMYLCATSREAGETINEQFFGPGTRLTVL.

V and J are TRBV7-9 and TRBJ2-3; weak D call: TRBD2 (5 bases). This CDR3 is 16 amino acids long. Trimming removed 2 bases from V and 2 bases from J, with 14 bases in between. Germline loops: CDR1 SEHNR, CDR2 FQNEAQ (reference sequence). Here the CDR3 reads CASSLPVSGYTDTQYF. The DNA of the CDR3 is TGTGCCAGCAGCTTACCTGTCTCGGGGTACACAGATACGCAGTATTTT.

DNA of the CDR3: TGTGCCAGCAGGGAGGGCGACTCTGGGGCCAACGTCCTGACTTTC. Translating gives CASREGDSGANVLTF. This chain joins TRBV2 and TRBJ2-6, with TRBD2 as a possible D gene (6 bases). The CDR3 length is 15 residues. The ends were cut back, 6 bases at V and 0 bases at J, with 9 bases in the middle. Germline V gene sequence: CDR1 SNHLY, CDR2 FYNNEI.

Regarding this clonotype: A read error may account for a junction end that differs from germline. The chain links TRBV10-3 to TRBJ1-1; no definite D call. Germline CDR1 ENHRY, CDR2 SYGVKD. This CDR3 spans 11 amino acids. The CDR3 is CAAGKATEVFF. CDR3 nucleotide sequence: TGTGCCGCCGGAAAGGCCACTGAAGTTTTCTTT.